Here is one T cell receptor beta chain with its context. As yet, its antigen is unknown. These data belong to a study of cytomegalovirus exposure and HLA in healthy donors. Across the whole study: Across 350 to 500 genotyped donors, roughly 80% landed in the Caucasian-associated ancestry cluster. Study-level points and caveats: As a later analysis revealed, the rate of TCR association differed by HLA locus, with DRB1 most and HLA-C fewest. Overall, approximately 150 TCR beta chains were annotated as cytomegalovirus-associated.

Germline-derived CDR1 and CDR2 are SQVTM and ANQGSEA. The CDR3 length is 13 residues. V trimming: 6 bases; J trimming: 6 bases; junction bases outside the gene matches: 6. Both 60 Vbeta primers and 13 Jbeta primers went into the PCR. In the original analysis: Approximately 11 million shared chains were among approximately 80 million unique TCR beta chains counted in a later analysis. The table came from immunoSEQ multiplex PCR; TCRdb's copy has only in-frame clones and leaves some out. D and trimming come from the DNA, and the V and J calls and clone size come from that table. The sample carries just over 95,000 clones, around four fifths recorded once.

The sequenced sample consisted of PBMCs. The chain couples TRBV29-1 to TRBJ2-1, with TRBD2 matching 9 bases. The sequence derives from a woman aged 35 to 49 in good health and CMV-seronegative. As DNA, the CDR3 is TGCAGCGTCCTAGCGGGGACGGCCAATGAGCAGTTCTTC. Translation: CSVLAGTANEQFF.